This record looks at one T cell receptor beta chain sequence and its context. Its specificity is unknown. Clones were sequenced by immunoSEQ multiplex PCR, and TCRdb holds only the in-frame ones, with some missing. This sample has 180,000 or so clones, with more than 85% found just once. There are 18 residues in the CDR3. Germline V gives CDR1 SGDLS, CDR2 YYNGEE. V lost 0 bases, J lost 7 bases, and 9 bases stayed unmatched. This sample was taken from a study of T cell responses to AZD1222 COVID-19 vaccine. Whole-study results and caveats: AZD1222 recipients seropositive at baseline numbered only six or seven. Increases in Spike-specific TCR breadth and depth were seen after two AZD1222 doses.

The material sequenced was peripheral blood, taken on day 0 of AZD1222 vaccination. The origin of this receptor is an adult in good health. The chain is built from TRBV9 and TRBJ2-2; 13 bases are shared with TRBD2. This chain's CDR3 is CASSVEFGLAGVSGELFF. CDR3 coding DNA: TGTGCCAGCAGCGTAGAATTTGGACTAGCGGGGGTGAGCGGGGAGCTGTTTTTT.